Listed below are T cell receptor beta chains from one sample, sequenced in a study of TIL therapy for anti-PD-1-resistant metastatic lung cancer. The assay was immunoSEQ multiplex PCR, and TCRdb's table has in-frame clones only and misses some. The sample lists tens of thousands of clones; about 73% were seen once. The starting material was blood, obtained at baseline. The receptors derive from a person between 30 and 79 years old with non-small cell lung cancer. CDR3s include the opening cysteine and the closing phenylalanine or tryptophan. Each record gives: V gene, J gene, CDR3 protein.

TRBV9	TRBJ2-3	CASSERDGGGTHTDTQYF
TRBV28	TRBJ2-4	CASSTTSVGKNIQYF
TRBV11-2	TRBJ2-2	CASSLGAGNTGELFF
TRBV5-1	TRBJ2-7	CASSLGRAYEQYF
TRBV7-3	TRBJ2-3	CASSSSGVTDTQYF
TRBV4-1	TRBJ1-3	CASSPSGTFGNTIYF
TRBV30	TRBJ2-1	CAWLEKSGTRDYNEQFF
TRBV9	TRBJ1-2	CASSVATGGGNYGYTF
TRBV19	TRBJ2-7	CASRVQGWDTYEQYF
TRBV6-1	TRBJ1-4	CASSRGTIGEKLFF
TRBV4-3	TRBJ2-5	CASSQDTFPLGETQYF
TRBV4-3	TRBJ2-3	CASSQVLRGDTQYF
TRBV28	TRBJ1-5	CASTRPGQNNQPQHF
TRBV5-1	TRBJ1-1	CASSRGTGYDTEAFF
TRBV7-9	TRBJ2-7	CASSLTNEQYF
TRBV29-1	TRBJ1-2	CSAGGDSNYGYTF
TRBV2	TRBJ2-3	CATWTDTQYF
TRBV7-2	TRBJ1-1	CASSLEGLRGGTEAFF
TRBV4-2	TRBJ2-3	CASSQEGADTQYF
TRBV21-1	TRBJ2-7	CASSKGRGPGYEQYF
TRBV19	TRBJ2-1	CASSLITSGLYNEQFF
TRBV7-9	TRBJ1-3	CASSFSGTGNTIYF
TRBV2	TRBJ1-2	CASSEAGRKSHGYTF
TRBV2	TRBJ2-2	CAMHVTRAGELFF
TRBV5-1	TRBJ2-3	CASSPPTGDTDTDTQYF
TRBV9	TRBJ1-4	CASSGRQGGNEKLFF
TRBV5-1	TRBJ2-7	CASSLALRDRAYEQYF
TRBV4-3	TRBJ2-2	CASSLLGTVTNTGELFF
TRBV11-1	TRBJ2-3	CASSFQSTDTQYF
TRBV10-1	TRBJ2-1	CASPPGKYEQFF
TRBV27	TRBJ2-6	CASSLSYSGANVLTF
TRBV29-1	TRBJ1-1	CSVSVLGTGNTEAFF
TRBV7-9	TRBJ1-5	CASSLSGANQPQHF
TRBV29-1	TRBJ2-1	CSVEDRAGGKNEQFF
TRBV6-1	TRBJ2-1	CATWARDGEYNEQFF
TRBV4-3	TRBJ2-1	CASSQGTSGRANEQFF
TRBV7-2	TRBJ2-7	CASNWGHLISYEQYF
TRBV28	TRBJ2-7	CASSLMAYEQYF
TRBV13	TRBJ2-3	CASSSAGVVTDTQYF
TRBV5-4	TRBJ1-2	CASSLAGQNYGYTF
TRBV7-3	TRBJ2-2	CASSLVLTGELFF
TRBV5-1	TRBJ2-7	CASSSGTALIYEQYF
TRBV18	TRBJ1-1	CASSREGGQGAGDFGAFF
TRBV28	TRBJ1-2	CASSSRGTGYGYTF
TRBV5-1	TRBJ1-1	CASSFLTGSITEAFF
TRBV4-1	TRBJ1-1	CASSRPLKGNTEAFF
TRBV10-3	TRBJ2-7	CAISGGDSGEQYF
TRBV5-1	TRBJ1-1	CASSLAGRREAFF
TRBV6-1	TRBJ2-1	CASSAGTGMYEQFF